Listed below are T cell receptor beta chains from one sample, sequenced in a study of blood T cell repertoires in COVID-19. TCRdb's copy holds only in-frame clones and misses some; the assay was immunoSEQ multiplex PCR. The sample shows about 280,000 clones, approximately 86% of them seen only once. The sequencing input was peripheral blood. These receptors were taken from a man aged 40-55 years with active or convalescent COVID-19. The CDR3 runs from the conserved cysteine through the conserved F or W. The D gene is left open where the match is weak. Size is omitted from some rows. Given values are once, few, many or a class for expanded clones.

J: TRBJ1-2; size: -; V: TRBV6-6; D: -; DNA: TGTGCCAGCAGTTACTCGAGACAGAGTAACTATGGCTACACCTTC; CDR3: CASSYSRQSNYGYTF
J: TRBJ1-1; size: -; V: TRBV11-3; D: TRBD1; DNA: TGTGCCAGCAGTTCAGGGGGCTTCACTGAAGCTTTCTTT; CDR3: CASSSGGFTEAFF
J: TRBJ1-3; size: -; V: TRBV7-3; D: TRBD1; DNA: TGTGCCAGCAGCTTACCTCAAGGGACAGGCGGAAACACCATATATTTT; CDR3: CASSLPQGTGGNTIYF
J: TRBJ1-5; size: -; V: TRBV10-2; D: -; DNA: TGCGCCAGCAGTCCGGCCGGGGTAAGCAATCAGCCCCAGCATTTT; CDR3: CASSPAGVSNQPQHF
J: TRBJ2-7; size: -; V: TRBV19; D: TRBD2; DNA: TGTGCCAGTAGTATCGGGGGACTAGGCGAAACCTACGAGCAGTACTTC; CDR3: CASSIGGLGETYEQYF
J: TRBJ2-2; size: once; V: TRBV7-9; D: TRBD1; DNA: TGTGCCAGCAGCTTAGGGACAGGGGGTTCCACCGGGGAGCTGTTTTTT; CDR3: CASSLGTGGSTGELFF
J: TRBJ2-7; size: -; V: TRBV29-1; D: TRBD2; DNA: TGCAGCGTTGCGGGACTAGCGGATCCCTACGAGCAGTACTTC; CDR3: CSVAGLADPYEQYF
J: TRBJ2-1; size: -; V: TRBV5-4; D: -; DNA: TGTGCCAGCAGTCCCGGGTATGGCTCCTACAATGAGCAGTTCTTC; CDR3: CASSPGYGSYNEQFF
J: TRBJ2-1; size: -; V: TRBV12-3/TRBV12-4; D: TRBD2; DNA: TGTGCCAGCAGTATAAGCGGGAATAAGCAGTTCTTC; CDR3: CASSISGNKQFF
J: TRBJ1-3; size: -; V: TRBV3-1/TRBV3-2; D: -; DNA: TGTGCCAGCAGCCTTTCGGGAAACACCATATATTTT; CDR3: CASSLSGNTIYF
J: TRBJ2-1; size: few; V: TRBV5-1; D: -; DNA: TGCGCCAGCAGCATGGGGGGCTGGTCGAATGAGCAGTTCTTC; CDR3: CASSMGGWSNEQFF
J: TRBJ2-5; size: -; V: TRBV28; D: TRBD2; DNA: TGTGCCAGCAGTTCAGCTCCGACTAGCGGCGGGGTCGAGACCCAGTACTTC; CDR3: CASSSAPTSGGVETQYF
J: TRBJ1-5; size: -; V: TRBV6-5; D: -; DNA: TGTGCCAGCAGTTATTACAGGGTTGATCAGCCCCAGCATTTT; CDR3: CASSYYRVDQPQHF
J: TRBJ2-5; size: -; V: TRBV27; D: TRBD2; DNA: TGTGCCAGCAGTTACGCAGCGGGGGGCCAAGAGACCCAGTACTTC; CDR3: CASSYAAGGQETQYF
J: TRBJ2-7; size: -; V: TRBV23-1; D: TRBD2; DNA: TGCGCCAGCAGTCCCGCTAGCGGATATAACTACGAGCAGTACTTC; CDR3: CASSPASGYNYEQYF
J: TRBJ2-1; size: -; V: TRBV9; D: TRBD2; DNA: TGTGCCAGCAGCAACGCGAAACAACCTGCGGGAGGCTCCTACAATGAGCAGTTCTTC; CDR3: CASSNAKQPAGGSYNEQFF
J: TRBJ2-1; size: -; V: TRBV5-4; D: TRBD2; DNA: TGTGCCAGCAGCTTGGGGGCGGGACTAGCCAATGAGCAGTTCTTC; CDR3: CASSLGAGLANEQFF
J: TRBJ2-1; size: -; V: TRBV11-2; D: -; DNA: TGTGCCAGCAGCCCCTGGGCTAGCGATGAGCAGTTCTTC; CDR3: CASSPWASDEQFF
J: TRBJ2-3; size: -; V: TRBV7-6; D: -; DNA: TGTGCCAGCAGCTTAGCGGCCAGACTAACCACAGATACGCAGTATTTT; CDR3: CASSLAARLTTDTQYF
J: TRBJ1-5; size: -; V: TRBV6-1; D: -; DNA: TGTGCCAGCAGTGAATCAGGGGTTAATCAGCCCCAGCATTTT; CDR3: CASSESGVNQPQHF
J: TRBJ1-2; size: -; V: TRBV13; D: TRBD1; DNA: TGTGCCAGTTCTGGGACAGGGGCATATGGCTACACCTTC; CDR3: CASSGTGAYGYTF
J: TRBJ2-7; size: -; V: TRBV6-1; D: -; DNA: TGTGCCAGCAGTGATCGCGGGATCCGGGAGCAGTACTTC; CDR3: CASSDRGIREQYF
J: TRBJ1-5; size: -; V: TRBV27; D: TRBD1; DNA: TGTGCCAGCAGTCAGGACAGGAGTTTAAATCAGCCCCAGCATTTT; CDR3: CASSQDRSLNQPQHF
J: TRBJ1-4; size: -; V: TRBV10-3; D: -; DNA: TGTGCCATCAGTGAGTCAAGAGGGACTAATGAAAAACTGTTTTTT; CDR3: CAISESRGTNEKLFF
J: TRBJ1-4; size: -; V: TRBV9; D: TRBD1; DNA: TGTGCCAGCAGCCCTCGGACAGGGCAGGGGGAAAAACTGTTTTTT; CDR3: CASSPRTGQGEKLFF
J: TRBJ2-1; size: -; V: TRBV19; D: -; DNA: TGTGCCAGTAGTACCCAGGTTAATGAGCAGTTCTTC; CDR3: CASSTQVNEQFF
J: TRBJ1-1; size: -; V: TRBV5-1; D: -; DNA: TGCGCCAGCAGCCCCCGGGTTACTGAAGCTTTCTTT; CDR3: CASSPRVTEAFF
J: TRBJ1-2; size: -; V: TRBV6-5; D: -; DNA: TGTGCCAGCGGCGGTGGGGCCCCCTATGGCTACACCTTC; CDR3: CASGGGAPYGYTF
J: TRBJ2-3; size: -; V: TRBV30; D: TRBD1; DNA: TGTGCCTGGAGCCGTGGGACAGGGGCGGCAGATACGCAGTATTTT; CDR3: CAWSRGTGAADTQYF
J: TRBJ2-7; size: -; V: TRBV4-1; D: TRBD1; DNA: TGCGCCAGCAGCCACCGCCGGGACAGCTCCTACGAGCAGTACTTC; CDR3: CASSHRRDSSYEQYF
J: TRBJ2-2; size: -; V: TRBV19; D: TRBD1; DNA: TGTGCCAGTAGTATTTTGGGACAGCGGAACACCGGGGAGCTGTTTTTT; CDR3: CASSILGQRNTGELFF
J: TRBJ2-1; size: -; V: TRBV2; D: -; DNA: TGTGCCAGCAGCTTAACTCCCAATGAGCAGTTCTTC; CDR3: CASSLTPNEQFF
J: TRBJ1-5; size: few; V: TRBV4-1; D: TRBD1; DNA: TGCGCCAGCAGCCCAAACCCCGGGACAGGGGGCTCCTATCAGCCCCAGCATTTT; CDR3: CASSPNPGTGGSYQPQHF
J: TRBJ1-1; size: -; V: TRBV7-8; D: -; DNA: TGTGCCAGCAGCCGAGGGGAGGTCACTGAAGCTTTCTTT; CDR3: CASSRGEVTEAFF
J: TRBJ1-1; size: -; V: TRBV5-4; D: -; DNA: TGTGCCAGCAGCTTGGAACTGCAGAACACTGAAGCTTTCTTT; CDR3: CASSLELQNTEAFF
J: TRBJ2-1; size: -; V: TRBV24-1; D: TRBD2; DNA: TGTGCCACCGGGACAAGCGGGAGGGCCGGGAGCAATGAGCAGTTCTTC; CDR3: CATGTSGRAGSNEQFF
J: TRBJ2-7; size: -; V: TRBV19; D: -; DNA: TGTGCCAGTAGCCTCAACCCTTTTGGTGGAGGGGAGCAGTACTTC; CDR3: CASSLNPFGGGEQYF
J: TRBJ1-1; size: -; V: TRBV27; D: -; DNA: TGTGCCAGCAGTTTATCGATGAGCGCCATGAACACTGAAGCTTTCTTT; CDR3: CASSLSMSAMNTEAFF
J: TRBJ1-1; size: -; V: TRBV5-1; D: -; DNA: TGCGCCAGTGGGGAGGGATCCAACACTGAAGCTTTCTTT; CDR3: CASGEGSNTEAFF
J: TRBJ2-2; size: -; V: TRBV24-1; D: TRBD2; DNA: TGTGCCACCAGTGATCCTTCTAGCGGGAGCCGGCTTGCGAACACCGGGGAGCTGTTTTTT; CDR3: CATSDPSSGSRLANTGELFF
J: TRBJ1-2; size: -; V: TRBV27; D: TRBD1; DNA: TGTGCCAGCAGTTCGGCTACCGGACAGGCGGACTATGGCTACACCTTC; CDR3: CASSSATGQADYGYTF
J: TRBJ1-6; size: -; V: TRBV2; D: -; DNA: TGTGCCAGCAGTGAAGCCCCAGGGAACAATTCACCCCTCCACTTT; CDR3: CASSEAPGNNSPLHF
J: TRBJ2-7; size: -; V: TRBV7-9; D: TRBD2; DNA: TGTGCCAGCAGCACCTCCGGGGGAGGGCTCGGCGAGCAGTACTTC; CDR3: CASSTSGGGLGEQYF
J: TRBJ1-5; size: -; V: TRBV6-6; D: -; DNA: TGTGCCAGCAGTACTCGGACGTACGGGGGGGGACAGCCCCAGCATTTT; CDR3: CASSTRTYGGGQPQHF
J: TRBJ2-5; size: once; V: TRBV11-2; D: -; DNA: TGTGCCAGCAGCTTAGTACAGGGCCAAGAGACCCAGTACTTC; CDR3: CASSLVQGQETQYF
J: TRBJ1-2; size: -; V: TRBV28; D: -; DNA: TGTGCCAGCAGTTCATCACCCGCAGGGGTTCTTCGCTACACCTTC; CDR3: CASSSSPAGVLRYTF
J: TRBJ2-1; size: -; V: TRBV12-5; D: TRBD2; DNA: TGTGCTAGTGGGTGGACTAGTTCTGAGCAGTTCTTC; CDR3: CASGWTSSEQFF
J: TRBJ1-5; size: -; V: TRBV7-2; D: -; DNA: TGTGCCAGCAGCTTAAGAGTCTCGGGGGTGAGGGGACAGCCCCAGCATTTT; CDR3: CASSLRVSGVRGQPQHF
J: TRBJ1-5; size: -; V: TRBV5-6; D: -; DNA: TGTGCCAGCAGCTTGTGGGGGGGAAGCAATCAGCCCCAGCATTTT; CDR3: CASSLWGGSNQPQHF
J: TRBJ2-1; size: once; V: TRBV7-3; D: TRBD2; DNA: TGTGCCAGCAGCGCCGGGGGGGACAATGAGCAGTTCTTC; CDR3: CASSAGGDNEQFF
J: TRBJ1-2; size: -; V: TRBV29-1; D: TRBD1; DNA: TGCAGCGTAGGACAGGGGGCAGGCTATGGCTACACCTTC; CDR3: CSVGQGAGYGYTF
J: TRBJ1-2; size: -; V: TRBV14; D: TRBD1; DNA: TGTGCCAGCAGCCGAGACAGGGGGCAGGGTGGCTACACCTTC; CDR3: CASSRDRGQGGYTF
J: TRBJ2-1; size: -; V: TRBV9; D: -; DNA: TGTGCCAGCAGCGTAGAGAGTAGCGTGGGCAATGAGCAGTTCTTC; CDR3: CASSVESSVGNEQFF
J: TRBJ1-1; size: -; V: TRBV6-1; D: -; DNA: TGTGCCAGCAGTGACGGAGGGGGGGTAGGAGCTTTCTTT; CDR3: CASSDGGGVGAFF